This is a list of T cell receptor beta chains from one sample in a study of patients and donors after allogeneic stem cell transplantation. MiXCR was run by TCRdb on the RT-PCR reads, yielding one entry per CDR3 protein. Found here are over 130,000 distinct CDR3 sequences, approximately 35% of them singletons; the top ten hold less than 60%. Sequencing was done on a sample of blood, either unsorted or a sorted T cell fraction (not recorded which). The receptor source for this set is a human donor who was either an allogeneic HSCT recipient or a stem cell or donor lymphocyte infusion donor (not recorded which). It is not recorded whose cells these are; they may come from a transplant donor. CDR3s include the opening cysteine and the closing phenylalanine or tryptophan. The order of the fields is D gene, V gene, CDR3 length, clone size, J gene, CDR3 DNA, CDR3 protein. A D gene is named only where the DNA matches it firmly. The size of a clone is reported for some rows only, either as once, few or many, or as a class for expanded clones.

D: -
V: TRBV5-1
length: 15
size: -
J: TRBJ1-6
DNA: TGCGCCAGCAGCTTGGTGGCAGAGCTTAATTCACCCCTCCACTTT
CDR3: CASSLVAELNSPLHF

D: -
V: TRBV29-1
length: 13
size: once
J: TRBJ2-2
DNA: TGCAGCGTTGTCGACAGAAACACCGGGGAGCTGTTTTTT
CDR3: CSVVDRNTGELFF

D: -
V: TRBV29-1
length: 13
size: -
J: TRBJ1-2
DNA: TGCAGCGTACTGGGGGGAAGGGGCTATGGCTACACCTTC
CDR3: CSVLGGRGYGYTF

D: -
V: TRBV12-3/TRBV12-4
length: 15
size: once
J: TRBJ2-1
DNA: TGTGCCAGCACCGGGACCCAAGTCTCCTACAATGAGCAGTTCTTC
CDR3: CASTGTQVSYNEQFF

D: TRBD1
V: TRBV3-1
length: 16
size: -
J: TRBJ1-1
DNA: TGTGCCAGCAGGGCGACAGGGGGCACTTTGAACACTGAAGCTTTCTTT
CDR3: CASRATGGTLNTEAFF

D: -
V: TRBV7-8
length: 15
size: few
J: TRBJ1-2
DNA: TGTGCCAGCAGCATCGACGTCCTGATTAACTATGGCTACACCTTC
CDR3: CASSIDVLINYGYTF

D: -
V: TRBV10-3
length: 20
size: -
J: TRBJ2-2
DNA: TGTGCCATCAGTGAGCCCTCGGGTGGGGGGCGGCGCAGTGACACCGGGGAGCTGTTTTTT
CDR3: CAISEPSGGGRRSDTGELFF

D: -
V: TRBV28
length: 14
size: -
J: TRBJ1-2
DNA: TGTGCCAGCACCACGGCAGGGGATAACTATGGCTACACCTTC
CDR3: CASTTAGDNYGYTF

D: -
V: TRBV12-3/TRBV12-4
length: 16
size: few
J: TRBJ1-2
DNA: TGTGCCAGCAGTTTAGCTCAGTCAGGGAGTGAGTATGGCTACACCTTC
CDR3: CASSLAQSGSEYGYTF

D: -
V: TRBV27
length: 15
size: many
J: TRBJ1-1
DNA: TGTGCCAGCAGTTCGAACCCGGTGGCGGTAACTGAAGCTTTCTTT
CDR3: CASSSNPVAVTEAFF

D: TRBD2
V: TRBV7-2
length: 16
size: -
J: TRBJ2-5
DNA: TGTGCCAGCAGCTTAGCGGGTAGCGGGGGCCCCGAGACCCAGTACTTC
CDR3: CASSLAGSGGPETQYF

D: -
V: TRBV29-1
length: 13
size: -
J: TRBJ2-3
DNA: TGCAGCGTTGACCCCAGGGATGCAGATACGCAGTATTTT
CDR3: CSVDPRDADTQYF

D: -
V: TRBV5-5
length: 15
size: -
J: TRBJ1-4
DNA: TGTGCCAGCAGCTTTGGATTCGAGGACGTTGAAAAACTGTTTTTT
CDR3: CASSFGFEDVEKLFF

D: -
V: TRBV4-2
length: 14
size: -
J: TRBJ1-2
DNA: TGTGCCAGCAGGCCTTTTGGACGAACGGATGGCTACACCTTC
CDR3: CASRPFGRTDGYTF

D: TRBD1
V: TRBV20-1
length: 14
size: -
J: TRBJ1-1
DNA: TGCAGTGCTATATCCGGACAGGGGGCCTCTGAAGCTTTCTTT
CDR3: CSAISGQGASEAFF

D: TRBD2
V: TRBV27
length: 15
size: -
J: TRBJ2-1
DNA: TGTGCCAGCAGTTTCAGCGGGGGCTCCTACAATGAGCAGTTCTTC
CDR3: CASSFSGGSYNEQFF

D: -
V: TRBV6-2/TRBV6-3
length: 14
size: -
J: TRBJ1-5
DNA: TGTGCCAGTAGTCCGCCAGAGGGCTGGCAGCCCCAGCATTTT
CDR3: CASSPPEGWQPQHF